This T cell receptor (beta chain) was sequenced during a study of beta chain features in type 1 diabetes. Looking at the study overall: The number of sorted cells examined across all samples was fewer than 110,000,000. Study findings and constraints: Patients with type 1 diabetes carried fewer insertions and had more deletions at their VDJ junctions. Comparison showed that naive, central memory and Treg TCRB repertoires appeared more similar among patients than among healthy donors. Shortening that was moderate but significant affected the TCRB CDR3s of Type 1 diabetes patients in all four CD4+ subsets.

V lost 5 bases and J 0 bases, leaving 11 bases between the germline ends. Germline CDR1 and CDR2: SEHNR and FQNEAQ (reference sequence). CDR3 length: 15 residues. Of note for this clone: Its antigen is as yet unknown.

The whole isolated RNA underwent reverse transcription, so sequencing captured expressed TCRB transcripts. Only in-frame clones appear in the TCRdb table, and some are missing; sequencing was by immunoSEQ multiplex PCR. Among approximately 120,000 clones listed, roughly 43% were seen once. Sequenced sample: stem cell memory CD4+ T cells from blood. This TCR was recovered from a woman between 18 and 29 years old in good health. The chain carries TRBV7-9 and TRBJ1-5, with D maybe TRBD1 (5 bases). The CDR3 loop is CASSRGRNSNQPQHF. The DNA for the CDR3 is TGTGCCAGCAGCCGGGGGAGAAATAGCAATCAGCCCCAGCATTTT. The full variable domain, rest sourced from reference TRBV7-9 and TRBJ1-5, is DTGVSQNPRHKITKRGQNVTFRCDPISEHNRLYWYRQTLGQGPEFLTYFQNEAQLEKSRLLSDRFSAERPKGSFSTLEIQRTEQGDSAMYLCASSRGRNSNQPQHFGDGTRLSIL.